The clone carrying this T cell receptor (beta chain) appeared many times. The antigen remains unidentified. Template material for amplifying TCR beta CDR3 regions consisted of RNA transcripts. HTBI primers were the set used in a first-round RT-PCR of the TCR CDR3. One entry per CDR3 protein, called by TCRdb with MiXCR from the multiplex PCR reads. The sample shows under 500,000 distinct CDR3 sequences, over 11% of them seen only once. This record belongs to a study of T cells in Graves' hyperthyroidism and ophthalmopathy. Broader study findings: Peripheral blood also featured most of the thyroid clonotypes expanded above 0.001.

Sequenced sample: blood. This TCR derives from a man aged 50-59 years with Graves' ophthalmopathy.

CDR3: CASSSSRTSALTDTQYF. CDR3 nucleotide sequence: TGTGCCAGCAGTTCCTCCCGGACTAGCGCATTGACAGATACGCAGTATTTT. V is TRBV27 and J is TRBJ2-3, with 9 bases fitting TRBD2. The V segment lost 4 bases and the J segment 3 bases; nucleotides outside the gene matches: 11. Germline CDR1 and CDR2: MNHEY and SMNVEV (reference sequence). The CDR3 is 17 amino acids.